This T cell receptor (beta chain) was recorded in a study of T cells after yellow fever vaccination. This clonotype was counted ten times or more. From the 5' RACE reads, TCRdb called clonotypes with MiXCR, one entry per CDR3 protein. The data hold roughly 120,000 distinct CDR3 sequences, with 6.5% to 9% observed a single time. The CDR3 covers 16 residues. Germline lookup yields CDR1 LGHNA and CDR2 YNFKEQ. Trimming cost V 3 bases and J 0 bases, with 14 bases left between them. The gene calls are TRBV4-2 and TRBJ1-2; D is possibly TRBD1 (6 bases). This sequence was found in a man younger than 30 who received the YFV17D yellow fever vaccine. Sequences were derived from CD4+ T cells sorted from PBMCs, sampled roughly seven weeks after the first yellow fever vaccination. CDR3 bases: TGTGCCAGCAGCCATGTCCCCGGGACAACTAACTATGGCTACACCTTC. It yields the protein CASSHVPGTTNYGYTF.